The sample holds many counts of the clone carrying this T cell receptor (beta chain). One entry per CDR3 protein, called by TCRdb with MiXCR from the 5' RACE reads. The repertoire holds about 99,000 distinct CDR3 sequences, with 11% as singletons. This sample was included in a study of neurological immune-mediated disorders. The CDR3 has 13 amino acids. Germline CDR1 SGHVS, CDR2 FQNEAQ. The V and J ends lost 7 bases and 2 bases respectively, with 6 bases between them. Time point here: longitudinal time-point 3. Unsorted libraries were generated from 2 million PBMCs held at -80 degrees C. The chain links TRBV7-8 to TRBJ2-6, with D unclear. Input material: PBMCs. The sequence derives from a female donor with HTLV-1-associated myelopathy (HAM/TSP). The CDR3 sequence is CASTVAGANVLTF. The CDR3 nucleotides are TGTGCCAGCACGGTAGCTGGGGCCAACGTCCTGACTTTC.